The present entry profiles one T cell receptor (beta chain) with its context. What it recognizes is unknown. The data stem from a study of sequential checkpoint blockade in melanoma. The overall study: Matched biopsies came pretreatment and at week 13 for about two dozen patients. Study-level findings and limits: Mutational load did not correlate with tumor T-cell fraction or clonality.

Treatment indicated: randomized to nivolumab then ipilimumab (arm A) or the reverse (arm B). Sequenced by immunoSEQ multiplex PCR; TCRdb stores in-frame clones only, minus some. The sample comprises tens of thousands of clones, roughly a third of which are singletons, and roughly 1.5% rests with the top ten. The CDR3 contains 15 residues. Germline V lookup: CDR1 SQVTM, CDR2 ANQGSEA. J gave up 4 bases and V 7 bases, and 11 bases lay outside the gene matches. The V gene is TRBV29-1, the J gene TRBJ2-1; 9 bases align to TRBD1. The sample was tumor tissue (inferred from file names), taken from a patient given nivolumab and ipilimumab in sequence. This TCR derives from a human donor with melanoma. CDR3 DNA: TGCAGCGGCTCGACCGGGACAGGGTCTTACAATGAGCAGTTCTTC. Its protein product is CSGSTGTGSYNEQFF.